This TCR beta chain is from a study of T-cell memory formation after mild COVID-19. TCRdb independently ran MiXCR on the 5' RACE reads; one entry per CDR3 protein. The sample has around 410,000 distinct CDR3 sequences, 20% to 30% seen once. Germline CDR1 is GTSNPN and CDR2 is SVGIG (reference sequence). The CDR3 is made up of 11 amino acids. Trimming stripped 4 bases from V and 4 bases from J, with 7 bases between. The V and J genes are TRBV30 and TRBJ1-1; D unresolved. This receptor was identified in an adult woman who had mild COVID-19 (a few samples of this study predate the infection). Cell type and time point are not known. The specimen was PBMCs or a T cell subset sorted from them (not recorded which). CDR3 in DNA: TGTGCCTGGATCTTAGTCACTGAAGCTTTCTTT. Its protein is CAWILVTEAFF.